The 25 T cell receptor beta chains below all came from one sample that was sequenced in a study of blood T cells in healthy people across ages. PCR was performed a second time for 7 to 11 cycles using a sample-barcoded 5' primer and a J-beta primer mix. TCRdb re-derived calls from the 5' RACE reads in MiXCR, one entry per CDR3 protein. The table includes around 1.1 million distinct CDR3 sequences, 35% to 40% detected once. Material for sequencing was blood. Receptors were obtained from a man aged 18 to 29 in good health.

This rearrangement joins TRBV10-3 to TRBJ1-2, with D maybe TRBD1 (5 bases). The germline V gene encodes CDR1 ENHRY and CDR2 SYGVKD. CDR3 length: 13 residues. V was clipped by 4 bases and J by 4 bases, with 10 bases between them. CDR3 sequence: CAISATESYGYTF. In DNA, the CDR3 is TGTGCCATCAGTGCGACAGAGTCCTATGGCTACACCTTC.

The chain joins TRBV5-1 to TRBJ1-1; perhaps TRBD1 as D (5 bases). Between the trimmed V and J ends, which lost 4 bases and 1 base, there was a span of 11 bases. The CDR3 loop spans 14 amino acids. CDR1 is SGHRS and CDR2 is YFSETQ in the germline V gene. CDR3 in amino acids: CASSTSTENTEAFF. DNA for the CDR3: TGCGCCAGCAGCACCTCGACAGAGAACACTGAAGCTTTCTTT.

J is TRBJ2-1 and V is TRBV20-1; D is ambiguous. This CDR3 comprises 13 residues. CDR1 and CDR2 from the germline V gene are DFQATT and SNEGSKA (reference sequence). The V end was cut by 3 bases, the J end by 6 bases, with 12 bases between. The CDR3 sequence is CSASDSRRNEQFF. CDR3 nucleotides: TGCAGTGCTAGCGATTCTAGGCGCAATGAGCAGTTCTTC.

V and J are TRBV20-1 and TRBJ2-1; D is unclear. The CDR3 loop spans 16 amino acids. V gave up 0 bases and J gave up 2 bases, with 14 bases separating them. CDR1 is DFQATT, CDR2 SNEGSKA, per germline (reference sequence). The chain's CDR3 is CSARDLGGTTYNEQFF. The CDR3 DNA is TGCAGTGCTAGAGATCTCGGCGGTACAACCTACAATGAGCAGTTCTTC.

The table lists this clonotype with a few counts. The rearrangement links TRBV7-2 to TRBJ1-1; no clear D. There are 14 residues in the CDR3. The V gene's germline CDR1 is SGHTA and CDR2 FQGNSA. The V gene lost 0 bases and the J gene lost 1 base, with 6 bases spanning the gap. CDR3 region: CASSLATWNTEAFF. CDR3 DNA sequence: TGTGCCAGCAGCTTAGCTACCTGGAACACTGAAGCTTTCTTT.

The chain uses TRBV29-1 and TRBJ1-2; D not resolved. V dropped 7 bases and J dropped 5 bases, with 26 bases sitting between them. CDR1 and CDR2 from the germline V gene are SQVTM and ANQGSEA. This CDR3 comprises 16 residues. In nucleotides, the CDR3 is TGCAGCGCCCGAGGGAGGTCGGCAGGTATGACTTATGGCTACACCTTC. Its translation is CSARGRSAGMTYGYTF.

J is TRBJ1-1 and V is TRBV5-1, with TRBD1 matching over 11 bases. CDR1 and CDR2 (germline): SGHRS, YFSETQ. Trimming removed 0 bases from V and 6 bases from J; junction bases left unmatched: 1. The CDR3 runs to 14 residues. DNA for the CDR3: TGCGCCAGCAGCTTGGGGGGACAGGGGGCTGAAGCTTTCTTT. Its protein is CASSLGGQGAEAFF. Filled out from reference TRBV5-1 and TRBJ1-1, the complete variable domain reads KAGVTQTPRYLIKTRGQQVTLSCSPISGHRSVSWYQQTPGQGLQFLFEYFSETQRNKGNFPGRFSGRQFSNSRSEMNVSTLELGDSALYLCASSLGGQGAEAFFGQGTRLTVV.

The chain carries TRBV7-2 and TRBJ2-3; D possibly matches TRBD1 or TRBD2 (5 bases each). Per germline, CDR1 SGHTA and CDR2 FQGNSA. The CDR3 extends over 12 amino acids. V was pared by 6 bases and J by 2 bases, with 6 bases between. The CDR3 protein is CASRGVTDTQYF. Written as DNA, the CDR3 is TGTGCCAGCAGGGGGGTCACAGATACGCAGTATTTT.

For this clonotype: A much larger clone differs by one base, so this may be a read error. The gene calls are TRBV20-1 and TRBJ2-7; no firm D call. The better agreement between TRBJ2-5 and the DNA end casts doubt on the J call. Germline loops: CDR1 DFQATT, CDR2 SNEGSKA (reference sequence). The CDR3 consists of 13 residues. CDR3 protein: CSARDTGSETQYF. In DNA, the CDR3 is TGCAGTGCGAGAGACACGGGCTCAGAGACCCAGTACTTC.

The V and J genes are TRBV19 and TRBJ1-2; 9 bases are a match to TRBD1. CDR1 is LNHDA, CDR2 SQIVND, per germline (reference sequence). The CDR3 covers 17 residues. J lost 5 bases, V lost 7 bases, and 17 bases had no gene match. The CDR3 DNA is TGTGCCAGTACCTCCGGGACAGGGACCCTTCTTGAATATGGCTACACCTTC. Translated: CASTSGTGTLLEYGYTF.

V is TRBV20-1 and J is TRBJ2-5; 9 bases fit TRBD2. The CDR3 has 15 amino acids. V lost 4 bases to trimming and J lost 0 bases; unmatched junction nucleotides: 6. Germline CDR1 and CDR2: DFQATT and SNEGSKA (reference sequence). The CDR3 spells CSATQTSGYQETQYF. The CDR3 DNA sequence: TGCAGTGCTACTCAGACTAGCGGATACCAAGAGACCCAGTACTTC.

The V call is TRBV7-2, the J call TRBJ1-3; D is unresolved. This CDR3 comprises 16 residues. Germline loops: CDR1 SGHTA, CDR2 FQGNSA. Trimming stripped 4 bases from V and 0 bases from J, with 13 bases between. The CDR3 is CASSSGPGDSGNTIYF. CDR3 in DNA: TGTGCCAGCAGCTCCGGTCCGGGAGACTCTGGAAACACCATATATTTT. Based on the CDR3 plus reference TRBV7-2 and TRBJ1-3, the full variable domain is GAGVSQSPSNKVTEKGKDVELRCDPISGHTALYWYRQSLGQGLEFLIYFQGNSAPDKSGLPSDRFSAERTGGSVSTLTIQRTQQEDSAVYLCASSSGPGDSGNTIYFGEGSWLTVV.

The V gene is TRBV7-2, the J gene TRBJ2-1; D not resolved. Trimming removed 4 bases from V and 4 bases from J, with 8 bases in between. CDR3 length: 13 residues. Germline CDR1 is SGHTA and CDR2 is FQGNSA. The CDR3 spells CASSSPSYNEQFF. The CDR3 DNA is TGTGCCAGCAGCTCACCCTCGTACAATGAGCAGTTCTTC.

The table lists this clonotype with a few counts. Here the CDR3 DNA reads TGTGCCAGCAGTCCTGGGACAGGTCAGCTAAGTACTAGCACAGATACGCAGTATTTT. This sequence encodes CASSPGTGQLSTSTDTQYF. The V gene is TRBV12-3 or TRBV12-4, the J gene TRBJ2-3; 8 nucleotides align to TRBD1. Unmatched junction bases numbered 16, after V lost 5 bases and J lost 0 bases. This CDR3 is 19 amino acids long.

The chain is built from TRBV5-5 and TRBJ2-1; D call uncertain. Trimming removed 0 bases from V and 0 bases from J, with 10 bases in between. There are 16 residues in the CDR3. Germline loops: CDR1 SGHKS, CDR2 YYEKEE (reference sequence). The CDR3 protein is CASSLVGSSSYNEQFF. The CDR3 DNA follows: TGTGCCAGCAGCTTGGTAGGGTCAAGCTCCTACAATGAGCAGTTCTTC. Based on the CDR3 plus reference TRBV5-5 and TRBJ2-1, the full variable domain is DAGVTQSPTHLIKTRGQQVTLRCSPISGHKSVSWYQQVLGQGPQFIFQYYEKEERGRGNFPDRFSARQFPNYSSELNVNALLLGDSALYLCASSLVGSSSYNEQFFGPGTRLTVL.

This clonotype was found a few times. The J gene is TRBJ2-3, the V gene TRBV10-3; 8 nucleotides line up with TRBD2. Germline V gives CDR1 ENHRY, CDR2 SYGVKD. V lost 6 bases and J lost 6; bases outside the gene matches: 11. The CDR3 sequence is 15 residues long. The CDR3 sequence: CAIRPGTSQVDTQYF. For the CDR3, the DNA is TGTGCCATCAGGCCGGGGACTAGTCAGGTGGATACGCAGTATTTT.

This clonotype came up many times. The V gene is TRBV28, the J gene TRBJ1-6, with D possibly being TRBD1 (5 bases). V lost 7 bases, J lost 7 bases, and 11 bases lay in between. Per germline, CDR1 MDHEN and CDR2 SYDVKM. The CDR3 loop spans 13 amino acids. The CDR3 DNA is TGTGCCAGCAAATTGCGACAGAATTCACCCCTCCACTTT. Translation gives CASKLRQNSPLHF.

J is TRBJ2-3 and V is TRBV27; 7 bases match TRBD1. The V gene end was trimmed by 8 bases and the J gene end by 1 base; junction bases not matched to a gene: 15. This CDR3 is 17 amino acids long. Germline loops: CDR1 MNHEY, CDR2 SMNVEV (reference sequence). The CDR3 spells CASGGFARTGGTDTQYF. CDR3 coding DNA: TGTGCCAGCGGGGGTTTTGCCCGGACAGGAGGCACAGATACGCAGTATTTT.

The chain is built from TRBV6-1 and TRBJ2-7, with D perhaps TRBD1 (6 bases). Germline V gene data show CDR1 as MNHNS and CDR2 as SASEGT. V was trimmed by 1 base and J by 3 bases, leaving 19 bases between them. CDR3 size: 17 residues. The CDR3 loop is CASSEDRQGILNYEQYF. As DNA, the CDR3 is TGTGCCAGCAGTGAAGATCGGCAGGGGATCTTAAACTACGAGCAGTACTTC.

This clonotype turned up a few times. The chain links TRBV5-1 to TRBJ2-3, with 9 bases matching TRBD1. This CDR3 is 19 amino acids long. V lost 2 bases and J lost 4; bases outside the gene matches: 17. Germline V lookup: CDR1 SGHRS, CDR2 YFSETQ. CDR3 sequence: CASSLTGTGRLSSPDTQYF. CDR3 DNA sequence: TGCGCCAGCAGCTTAACCGGGACAGGGAGACTCTCGAGTCCAGATACGCAGTATTTT.

This clonotype occurred a few times. V and J are TRBV20-1 and TRBJ1-1, with no clear D. CDR3 length: 14 residues. The ends were cut back, 2 bases at V and 4 bases at J, with 14 bases in the middle. From germline, CDR1 is DFQATT and CDR2 SNEGSKA (reference sequence). For the CDR3, the DNA is TGCAGTGCTAGAAGACCCCGCGGGGTCACTGAAGCTTTCTTT. This encodes CSARRPRGVTEAFF.

This clonotype was counted a few times. Written as DNA, the CDR3 is TGCAGTGCTAGGGGCCAAAGGGACAGGACGAACTATGGCTACACCTTC. This codes for CSARGQRDRTNYGYTF. This sequence joins TRBV20-1 and TRBJ1-2; 8 bases agree with TRBD1. CDR3 length: 16 amino acids. Germline loops: CDR1 DFQATT, CDR2 SNEGSKA (reference sequence). J was trimmed by 2 bases and V by 3 bases; bases with no gene match: 11.

J is TRBJ2-1 and V is TRBV7-9, with TRBD1 identical over 8 bases. V shed 4 bases, J shed 4 bases, and the junction held 9 bases outside the gene matches. The germline V gene encodes CDR1 SEHNR and CDR2 FQNEAQ (reference sequence). This CDR3 comprises 16 residues. The CDR3 DNA reads TGTGCCAGCAGCTCCGTCCGGGACAGGCCTTACAATGAGCAGTTCTTC. As protein: CASSSVRDRPYNEQFF. Combining the CDR3 with reference TRBV7-9 and TRBJ2-1 gives the whole variable domain DTGVSQNPRHKITKRGQNVTFRCDPISEHNRLYWYRQTLGQGPEFLTYFQNEAQLEKSRLLSDRFSAERPKGSFSTLEIQRTEQGDSAMYLCASSSVRDRPYNEQFFGPGTRLTVL.

On this clonotype itself: One junction end does not reproduce the germline sequence, and a read error may be involved. The chain recombines TRBV20-1 with TRBJ1-2; D gene uncertain. The CDR3 is 17 residues long. CDR1 and CDR2 from the germline V gene are DFQATT and SNEGSKA (reference sequence). The CDR3 sequence: CSARDRSGAGSNYGCTF. The CDR3 region has the DNA TGCAGTGCTAGAGATCGAAGTGGAGCAGGTTCTAACTATGGCTGCACCTTC.

The rearrangement uses TRBV20-1 and TRBJ1-1, with D maybe TRBD1 (5 bases). The V end lost 0 bases, the J end lost 1 base, and 12 bases lay between the germline ends. The CDR3 loop spans 15 amino acids. From germline, CDR1 is DFQATT and CDR2 SNEGSKA (reference sequence). The DNA for the CDR3 is TGCAGTGCTAGAGACGTGGGACGGCAGAACACTGAAGCTTTCTTT. This sequence encodes CSARDVGRQNTEAFF.